This TCR beta chain emerged from a study of blood T cell repertoires in COVID-19. Looking at the study overall: Acute-phase and convalescent COVID-19 samples originated in the United States, Italy and Spain. The analysed material was cDNA or gDNA that came from T cells, B-cell-depleted T cells, or PBMCs.

Grouping used clinical history reported by participants in a survey and questionnaire. Sequencing used immunoSEQ multiplex PCR; TCRdb keeps in-frame clones, though not all of them. The repertoire consists of under 350,000 clones, with more than 75% occurring once and the leading ten covering approximately 4.1%. CDR3 length: 13 amino acids. Germline values: CDR1 MNHEY, CDR2 SMNVEV (reference sequence). The V and J ends lost 9 bases and 5 bases, in that order; junction bases with no gene match: 8. This clone has a single count. This TCR came from a man aged 25 to 40 who had recovered from COVID-19. The V and J genes are TRBV27 and TRBJ2-5, with 8 bases matching TRBD2. The sample taken for sequencing was PBMCs or T cells enriched from blood (not recorded which). The CDR3 DNA is TGTGCCAGTGGACTAGCCGTCCAGGAGACCCAGTACTTC. It yields the protein CASGLAVQETQYF.